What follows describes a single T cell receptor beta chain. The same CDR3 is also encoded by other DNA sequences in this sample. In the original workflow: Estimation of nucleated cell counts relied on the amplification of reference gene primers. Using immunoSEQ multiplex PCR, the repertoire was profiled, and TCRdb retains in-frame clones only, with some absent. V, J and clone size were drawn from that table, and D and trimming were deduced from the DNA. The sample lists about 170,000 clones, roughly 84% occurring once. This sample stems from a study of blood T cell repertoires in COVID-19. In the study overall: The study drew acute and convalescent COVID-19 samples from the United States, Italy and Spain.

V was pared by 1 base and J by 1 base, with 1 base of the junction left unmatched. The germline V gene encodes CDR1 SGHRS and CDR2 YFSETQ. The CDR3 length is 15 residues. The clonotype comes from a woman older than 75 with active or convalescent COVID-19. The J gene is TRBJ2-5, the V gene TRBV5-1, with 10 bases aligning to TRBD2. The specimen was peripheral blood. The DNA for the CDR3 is TGCGCCAGCAGCTTGAGACTAGCGGGCCAAGAGACCCAGTACTTC. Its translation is CASSLRLAGQETQYF.